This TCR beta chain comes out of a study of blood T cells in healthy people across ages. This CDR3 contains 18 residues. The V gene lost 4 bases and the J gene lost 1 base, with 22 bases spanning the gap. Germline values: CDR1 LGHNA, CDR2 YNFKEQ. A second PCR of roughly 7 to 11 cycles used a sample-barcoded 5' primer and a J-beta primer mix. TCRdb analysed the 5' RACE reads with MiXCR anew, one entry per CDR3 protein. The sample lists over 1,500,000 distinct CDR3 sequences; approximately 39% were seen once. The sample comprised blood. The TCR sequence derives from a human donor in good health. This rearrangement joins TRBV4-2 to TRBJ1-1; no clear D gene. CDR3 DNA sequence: TGTGCCAGCAGCCCATCATCCGGTCTCTACGGCCCGAACACTGAAGCTTTCTTT. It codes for CASSPSSGLYGPNTEAFF.